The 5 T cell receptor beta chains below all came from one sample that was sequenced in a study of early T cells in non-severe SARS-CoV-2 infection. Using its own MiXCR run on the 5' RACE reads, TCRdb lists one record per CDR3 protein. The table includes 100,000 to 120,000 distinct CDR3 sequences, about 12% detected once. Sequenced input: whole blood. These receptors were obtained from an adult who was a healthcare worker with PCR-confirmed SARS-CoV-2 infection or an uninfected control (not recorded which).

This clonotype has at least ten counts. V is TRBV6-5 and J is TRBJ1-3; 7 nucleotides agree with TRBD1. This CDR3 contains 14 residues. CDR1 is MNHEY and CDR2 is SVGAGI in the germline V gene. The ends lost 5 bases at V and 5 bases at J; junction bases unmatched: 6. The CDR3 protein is CASSNGDSRNTIYF. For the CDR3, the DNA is TGTGCCAGCAGTAACGGGGACAGTAGAAACACCATATATTTT.

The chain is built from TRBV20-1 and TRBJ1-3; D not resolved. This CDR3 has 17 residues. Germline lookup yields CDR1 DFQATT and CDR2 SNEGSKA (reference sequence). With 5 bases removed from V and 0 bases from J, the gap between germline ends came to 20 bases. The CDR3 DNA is TGCAGTGCTGGAGTGCTGGATCGGAGGAACTCTGGAAACACCATATATTTT. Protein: CSAGVLDRRNSGNTIYF.

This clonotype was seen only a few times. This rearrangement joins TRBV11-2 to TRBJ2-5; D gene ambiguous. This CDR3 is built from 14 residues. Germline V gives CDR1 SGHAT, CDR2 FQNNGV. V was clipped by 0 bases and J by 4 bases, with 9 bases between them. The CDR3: CASSLDFVRETQYF. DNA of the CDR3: TGTGCCAGCAGCTTAGATTTCGTTAGAGAGACCCAGTACTTC.

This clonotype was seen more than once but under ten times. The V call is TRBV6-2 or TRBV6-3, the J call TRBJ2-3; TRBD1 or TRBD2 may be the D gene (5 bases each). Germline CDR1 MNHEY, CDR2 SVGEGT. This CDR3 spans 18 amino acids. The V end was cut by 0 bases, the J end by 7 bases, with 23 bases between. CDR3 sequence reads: CASSYSTRRGGRSYTQYF. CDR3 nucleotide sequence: TGTGCCAGCAGTTACTCGACCCGCCGGGGCGGAAGGTCCTATACGCAGTATTTT.

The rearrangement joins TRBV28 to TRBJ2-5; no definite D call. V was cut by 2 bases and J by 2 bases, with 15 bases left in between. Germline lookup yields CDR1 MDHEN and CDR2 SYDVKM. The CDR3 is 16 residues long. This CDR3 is CASSLRGLLGQETQYF. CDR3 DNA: TGTGCCAGCAGTTTAAGAGGCCTCCTGGGACAAGAGACCCAGTACTTC.